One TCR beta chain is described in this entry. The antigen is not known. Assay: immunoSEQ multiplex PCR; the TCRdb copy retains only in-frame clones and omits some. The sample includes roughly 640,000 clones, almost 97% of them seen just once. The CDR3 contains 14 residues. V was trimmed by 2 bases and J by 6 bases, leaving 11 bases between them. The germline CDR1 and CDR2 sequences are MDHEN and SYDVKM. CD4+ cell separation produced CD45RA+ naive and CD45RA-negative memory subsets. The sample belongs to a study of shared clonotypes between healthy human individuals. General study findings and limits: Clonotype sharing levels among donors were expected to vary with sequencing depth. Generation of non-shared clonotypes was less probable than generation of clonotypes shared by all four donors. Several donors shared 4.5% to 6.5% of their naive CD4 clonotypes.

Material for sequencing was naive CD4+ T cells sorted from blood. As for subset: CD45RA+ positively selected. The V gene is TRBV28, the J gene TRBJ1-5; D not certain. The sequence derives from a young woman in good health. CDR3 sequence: CASSLPTHVQPQHF. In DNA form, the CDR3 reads TGTGCCAGCAGTTTACCCACCCATGTTCAGCCCCAGCATTTT.